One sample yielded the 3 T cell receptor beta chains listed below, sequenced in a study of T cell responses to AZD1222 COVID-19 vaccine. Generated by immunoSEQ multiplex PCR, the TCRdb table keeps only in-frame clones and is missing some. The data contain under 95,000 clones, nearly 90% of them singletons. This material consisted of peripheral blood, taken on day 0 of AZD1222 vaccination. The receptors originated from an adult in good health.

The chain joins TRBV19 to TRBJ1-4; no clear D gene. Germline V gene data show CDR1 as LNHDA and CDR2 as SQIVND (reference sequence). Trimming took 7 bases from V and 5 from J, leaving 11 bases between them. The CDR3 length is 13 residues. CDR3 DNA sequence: TGTGCCAGTATTGCAGGAGGGAATGAAAAACTGTTTTTT. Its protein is CASIAGGNEKLFF.

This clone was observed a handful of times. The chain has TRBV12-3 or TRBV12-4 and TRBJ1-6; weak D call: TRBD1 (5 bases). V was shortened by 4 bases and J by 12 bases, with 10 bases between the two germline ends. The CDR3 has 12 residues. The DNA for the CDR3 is TGTGCCAGCAGTTGGGGGGGAAGACCCCTCCACTTT. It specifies CASSWGGRPLHF.

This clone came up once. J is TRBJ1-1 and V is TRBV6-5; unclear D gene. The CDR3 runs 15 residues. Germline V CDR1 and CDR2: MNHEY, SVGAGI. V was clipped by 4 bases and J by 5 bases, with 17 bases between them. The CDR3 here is CASSFNPLGDTEAFF. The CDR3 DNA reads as TGTGCCAGCAGTTTTAACCCTCTCGGGGATACTGAAGCTTTCTTT.